The entry below gives a single T cell receptor (beta chain) sequence along with its context. Generated by immunoSEQ multiplex PCR, the TCRdb table keeps only in-frame clones and is missing some. The sample records 20,000 to 25,000 clones, 85% to 90% being singletons. The data originate from a study of T cells in localized non-small cell lung cancer. The germline CDR1 and CDR2 sequences are SGHDN and FVKESK. The germline V and J ends were trimmed by 10 bases and 6 bases, with 14 bases remaining between them. This CDR3 region has 12 residues. This clonotype was obtained from a male donor older than 55 with stage I lung adenocarcinoma. Sample: peripheral blood, taken before any cancer treatment. The chain has TRBV14 and TRBJ2-3, with D maybe TRBD1 (6 bases). CDR3 loop: CATRDQGDTQYF. The CDR3, as DNA: TGTGCCACCCGGGACCAGGGGGATACGCAGTATTTT.